This TCR beta chain was sequenced in a study of CD8+CD57+ T cells in acquired aplastic anemia. Genomic DNA provided the template from which TCR beta VDJ and CDR3 profiles were obtained. Each CDR3 protein is one row after TCRdb ran MiXCR on the reads. The table shows some 190,000 distinct CDR3 sequences, with 46% occurring only once. CDR3 size: 14 residues. Germline V gene lookup returns CDR1 ENHRY and CDR2 SYGVKD. The V end lost 6 bases, the J end lost 8 bases, and 14 bases lay between the germline ends. What was sequenced was sorted CD4+, CD8+, or CD8+CD57+ T cells (not recorded which) from PBMCs. The V and J genes are TRBV10-3 and TRBJ1-6; weak D call: TRBD1 (5 bases). This clonotype was obtained from a human donor in good health. The CDR3 bases are TGTGCCATCAGCGAGGACGGGGGTGATTCACCCCTCCACTTT. This gives the protein CAISEDGGDSPLHF.